This T cell receptor beta chain appears in the sequencing data of a study of identical twins. Whole-study findings and limits: Models, which agreed with sharing between unrelated individuals, nonetheless underestimated the out-of-frame TCR alpha sharing seen in monozygotic twins.

CDR3 length: 17 amino acids. Germline V gene data show CDR1 as DFQATT and CDR2 as SNEGSKA (reference sequence). The V end lost 5 bases, the J end lost 7 bases, and 26 bases lay between the germline ends. TCRdb analysed the 5' RACE reads with MiXCR anew, one entry per CDR3 protein. The data show some 320,000 distinct CDR3 sequences, 9% to 15% seen once. A word on this clonotype: The antigen is undetermined.

The same specimen was also included in a second study, on yellow fever vaccine responses in identical twins. As that study records: Convergence reportedly seemed to mark part of the twins' vaccine T cell response, with personalization marking the rest.

The sequencing input was CD8+ T cells sorted from blood. The genes are TRBV20-1 and TRBJ2-2; a possible D gene is TRBD2 (5 bases). This clonotype was obtained from a woman aged 18 to 35 in good health. The CDR3 DNA sequence: TGCAGTGCTTACCACGGGGAGATTGTGGGAGATGGCGGGGAGCTGTTTTTT. Encoded protein: CSAYHGEIVGDGGELFF.